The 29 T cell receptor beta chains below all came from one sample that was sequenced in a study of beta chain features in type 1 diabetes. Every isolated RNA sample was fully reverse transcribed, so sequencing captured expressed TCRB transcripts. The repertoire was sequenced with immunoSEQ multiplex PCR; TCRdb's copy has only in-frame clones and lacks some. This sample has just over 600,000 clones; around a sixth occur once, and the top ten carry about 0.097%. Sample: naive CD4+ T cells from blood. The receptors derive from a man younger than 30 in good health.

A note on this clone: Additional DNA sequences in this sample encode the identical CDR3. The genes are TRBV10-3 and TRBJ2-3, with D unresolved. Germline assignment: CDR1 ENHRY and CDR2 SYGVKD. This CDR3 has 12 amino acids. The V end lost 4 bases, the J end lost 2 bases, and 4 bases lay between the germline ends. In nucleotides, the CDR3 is TGTGCCATCAGTGCGACCACAGATACGCAGTATTTT. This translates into CAISATTDTQYF.

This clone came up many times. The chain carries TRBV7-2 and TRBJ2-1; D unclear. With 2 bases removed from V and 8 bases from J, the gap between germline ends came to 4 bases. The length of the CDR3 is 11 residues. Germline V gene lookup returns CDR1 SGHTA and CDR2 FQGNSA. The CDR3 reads CASSLSHEQFF. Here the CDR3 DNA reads TGTGCCAGCAGCTTATCCCATGAGCAGTTCTTC. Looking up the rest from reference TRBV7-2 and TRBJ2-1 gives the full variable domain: GAGVSQSPSNKVTEKGKDVELRCDPISGHTALYWYRQSLGQGLEFLIYFQGNSAPDKSGLPSDRFSAERTGGSVSTLTIQRTQQEDSAVYLCASSLSHEQFFGPGTRLTVL.

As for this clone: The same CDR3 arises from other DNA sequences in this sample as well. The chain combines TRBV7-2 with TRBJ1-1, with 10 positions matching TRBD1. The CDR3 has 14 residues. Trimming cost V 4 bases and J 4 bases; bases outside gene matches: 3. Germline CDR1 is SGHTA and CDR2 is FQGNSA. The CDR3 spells CASSWTGGSTEAFF. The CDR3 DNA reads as TGTGCCAGCAGCTGGACAGGGGGGAGCACTGAAGCTTTCTTT.

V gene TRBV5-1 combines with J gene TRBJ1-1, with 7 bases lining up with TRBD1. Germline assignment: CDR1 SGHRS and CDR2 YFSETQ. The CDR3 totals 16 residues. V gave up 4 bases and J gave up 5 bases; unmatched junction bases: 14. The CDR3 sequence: CASSLAKTQGGTEAFF. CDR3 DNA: TGCGCCAGCAGCCTGGCGAAGACCCAGGGGGGAACTGAAGCTTTCTTT.

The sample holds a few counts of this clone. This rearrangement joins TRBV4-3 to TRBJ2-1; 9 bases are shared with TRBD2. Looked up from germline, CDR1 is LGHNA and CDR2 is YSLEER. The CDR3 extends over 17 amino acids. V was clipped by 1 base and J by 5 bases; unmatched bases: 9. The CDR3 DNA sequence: TGCGCCAGCAGCCAAGCGTTACGTCTAGCGGGAAACAATGAGCAGTTCTTC. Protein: CASSQALRLAGNNEQFF.

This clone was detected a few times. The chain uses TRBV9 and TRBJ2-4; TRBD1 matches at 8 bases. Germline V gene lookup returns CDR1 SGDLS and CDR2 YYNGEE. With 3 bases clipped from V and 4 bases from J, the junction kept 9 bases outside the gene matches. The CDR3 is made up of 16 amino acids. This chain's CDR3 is CASSEGTGRPKNIQYF. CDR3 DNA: TGTGCCAGCAGCGAGGGGACAGGCCGTCCAAAAAACATTCAGTACTTC.

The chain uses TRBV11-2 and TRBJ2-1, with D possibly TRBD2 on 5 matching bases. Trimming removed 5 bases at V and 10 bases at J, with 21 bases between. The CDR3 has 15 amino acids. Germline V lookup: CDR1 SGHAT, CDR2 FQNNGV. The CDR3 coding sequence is TGTGCCAGCAGCCGCGGCGCGGGTGGCGGGTTAGAGCAGTTCTTC. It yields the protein CASSRGAGGGLEQFF.

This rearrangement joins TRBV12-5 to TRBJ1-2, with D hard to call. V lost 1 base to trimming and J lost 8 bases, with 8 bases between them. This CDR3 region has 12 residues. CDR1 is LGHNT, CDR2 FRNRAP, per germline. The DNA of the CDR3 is TGTGCTAGTGGTTTGGACCGCGAGGGCTACACCTTC. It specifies CASGLDREGYTF.

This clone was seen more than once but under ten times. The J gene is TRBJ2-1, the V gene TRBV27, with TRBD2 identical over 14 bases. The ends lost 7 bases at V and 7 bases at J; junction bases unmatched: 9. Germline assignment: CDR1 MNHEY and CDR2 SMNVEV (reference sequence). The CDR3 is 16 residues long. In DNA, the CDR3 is TGTGCCAGCACCTCCGGGACTAGCGGGAGAGGGAATGAGCAGTTCTTC. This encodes CASTSGTSGRGNEQFF.

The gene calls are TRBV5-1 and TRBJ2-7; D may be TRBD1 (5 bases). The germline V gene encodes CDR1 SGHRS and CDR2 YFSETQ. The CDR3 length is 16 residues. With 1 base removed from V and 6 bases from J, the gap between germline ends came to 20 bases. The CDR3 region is CASSLPQGPASGEQYF. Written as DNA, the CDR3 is TGCGCCAGCAGCTTGCCGCAGGGTCCCGCTTCGGGCGAGCAGTACTTC.

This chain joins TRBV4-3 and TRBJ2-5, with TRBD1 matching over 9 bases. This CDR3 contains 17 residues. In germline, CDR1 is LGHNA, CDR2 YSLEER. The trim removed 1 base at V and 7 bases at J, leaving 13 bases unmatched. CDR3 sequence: CASSQGVTGGASVTQYF. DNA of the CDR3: TGCGCCAGCAGCCAAGGAGTGACAGGGGGAGCAAGTGTGACCCAGTACTTC.

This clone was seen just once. For the CDR3, the DNA is TGTGCCAGCAGGATCCCGGGACAGAAGGCTGCACCCCTCCACTTT. Protein sequence: CASRIPGQKAAPLHF. The V gene is TRBV6-5, the J gene TRBJ1-6; 7 bases are a match to TRBD1. With V trimmed by 6 bases and J by 11 bases, 13 bases remained unmatched. Germline CDR1 MNHEY, CDR2 SVGAGI. This CDR3 is 15 amino acids long.

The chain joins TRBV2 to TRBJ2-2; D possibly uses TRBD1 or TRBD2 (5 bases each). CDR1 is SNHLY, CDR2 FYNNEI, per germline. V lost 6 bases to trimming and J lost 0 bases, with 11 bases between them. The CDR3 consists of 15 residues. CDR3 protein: CASRRDGTNTGELFF. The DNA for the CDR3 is TGTGCCAGCAGAAGGGACGGAACGAACACCGGGGAGCTGTTTTTT.

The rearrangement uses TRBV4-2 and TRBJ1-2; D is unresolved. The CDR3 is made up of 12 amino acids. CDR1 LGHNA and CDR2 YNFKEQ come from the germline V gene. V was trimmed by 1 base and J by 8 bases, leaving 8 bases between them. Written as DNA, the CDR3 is TGTGCCAGCAGCCAAGTTCGTGGAGGCTACACCTTC. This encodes CASSQVRGGYTF.

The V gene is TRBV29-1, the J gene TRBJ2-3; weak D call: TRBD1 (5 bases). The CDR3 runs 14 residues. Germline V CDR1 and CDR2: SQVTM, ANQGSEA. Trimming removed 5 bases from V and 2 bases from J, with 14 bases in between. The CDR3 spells CSVLAGLNTDTQYF. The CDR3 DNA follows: TGCAGCGTTCTCGCAGGGCTTAACACAGATACGCAGTATTTT.

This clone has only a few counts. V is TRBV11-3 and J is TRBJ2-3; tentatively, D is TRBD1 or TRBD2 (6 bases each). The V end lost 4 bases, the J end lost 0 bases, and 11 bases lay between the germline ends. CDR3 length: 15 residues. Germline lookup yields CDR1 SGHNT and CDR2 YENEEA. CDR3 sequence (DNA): TGTGCCAGCAGCTCTCAGGGGAGGAGCACAGATACGCAGTATTTT. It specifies CASSSQGRSTDTQYF.

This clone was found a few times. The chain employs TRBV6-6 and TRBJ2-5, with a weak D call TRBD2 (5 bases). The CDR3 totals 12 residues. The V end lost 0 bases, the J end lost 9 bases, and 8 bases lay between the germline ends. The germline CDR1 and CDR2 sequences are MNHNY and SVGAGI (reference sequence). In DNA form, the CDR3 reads TGTGCCAGCAGTTACTCGGGAGCGGCCCAGTACTTC. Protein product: CASSYSGAAQYF.

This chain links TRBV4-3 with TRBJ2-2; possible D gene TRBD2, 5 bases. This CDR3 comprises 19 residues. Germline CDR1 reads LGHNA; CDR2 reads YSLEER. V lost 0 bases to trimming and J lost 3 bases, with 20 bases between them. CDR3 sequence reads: CASSQDLKRSGSYTGELFF. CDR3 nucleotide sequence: TGCGCCAGCAGCCAAGACCTCAAACGGTCGGGGAGCTACACCGGGGAGCTGTTTTTT.

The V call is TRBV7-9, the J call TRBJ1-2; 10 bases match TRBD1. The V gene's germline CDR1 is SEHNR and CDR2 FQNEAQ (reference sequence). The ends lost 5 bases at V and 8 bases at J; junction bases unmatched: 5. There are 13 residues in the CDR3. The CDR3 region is CASSDRGLGGYTF. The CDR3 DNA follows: TGTGCCAGCAGCGACAGGGGGCTGGGAGGCTACACCTTC.

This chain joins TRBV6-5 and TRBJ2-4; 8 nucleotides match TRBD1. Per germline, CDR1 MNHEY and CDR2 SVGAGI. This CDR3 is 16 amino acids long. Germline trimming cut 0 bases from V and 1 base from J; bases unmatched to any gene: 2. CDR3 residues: CASSYSRQGAKNIQYF. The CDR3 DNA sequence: TGTGCCAGCAGTTACTCGAGACAGGGGGCCAAAAACATTCAGTACTTC.

The CDR3 sequence: CASSQGPWSYNEQFF. Written as DNA, the CDR3 is TGCGCCAGCAGCCAGGGTCCTTGGAGCTACAATGAGCAGTTCTTC. The V gene is TRBV4-1, the J gene TRBJ2-1; no clear D. Per the germline V gene, CDR1 is MGHRA and CDR2 is YSYEKL. Trimming stripped 3 bases from V and 3 bases from J, with 12 bases between. There are 15 residues in the CDR3.

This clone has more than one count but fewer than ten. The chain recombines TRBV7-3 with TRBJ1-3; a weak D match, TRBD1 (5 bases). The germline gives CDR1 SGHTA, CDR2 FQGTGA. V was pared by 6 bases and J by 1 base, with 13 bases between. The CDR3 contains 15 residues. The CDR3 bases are TGTGCCAGCAGTTCCCAAGGGGAATCTGGAAACACCATATATTTT. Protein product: CASSSQGESGNTIYF.

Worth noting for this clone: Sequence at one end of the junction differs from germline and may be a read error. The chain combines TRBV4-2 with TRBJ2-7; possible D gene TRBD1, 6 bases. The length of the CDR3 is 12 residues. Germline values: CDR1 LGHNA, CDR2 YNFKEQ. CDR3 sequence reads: CASSQETGPRIF. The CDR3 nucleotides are TGTGCCAGCAGCCAAGAAACAGGGCCTCGCATCTTC.

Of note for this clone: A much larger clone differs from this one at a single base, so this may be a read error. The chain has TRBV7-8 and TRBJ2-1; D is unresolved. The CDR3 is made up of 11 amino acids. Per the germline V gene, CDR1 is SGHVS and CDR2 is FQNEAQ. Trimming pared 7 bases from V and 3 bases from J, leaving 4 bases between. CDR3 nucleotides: TGTGCCAGCACCAGCTACAATGAGCAGTTCTTC. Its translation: CASTSYNEQFF.

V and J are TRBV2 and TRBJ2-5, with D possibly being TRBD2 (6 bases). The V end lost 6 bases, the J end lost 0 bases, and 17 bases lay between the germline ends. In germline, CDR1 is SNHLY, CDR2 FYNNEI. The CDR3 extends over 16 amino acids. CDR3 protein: CASRLGTRLYQETQYF. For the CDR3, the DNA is TGTGCCAGCAGACTTGGGACTCGGTTGTACCAAGAGACCCAGTACTTC.

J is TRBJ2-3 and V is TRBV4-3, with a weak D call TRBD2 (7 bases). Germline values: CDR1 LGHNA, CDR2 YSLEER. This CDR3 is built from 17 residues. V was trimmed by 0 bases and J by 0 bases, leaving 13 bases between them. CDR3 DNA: TGCGCCAGCAGCCAAGAGCTGGGCGGGGGCAGCACAGATACGCAGTATTTT. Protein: CASSQELGGGSTDTQYF.

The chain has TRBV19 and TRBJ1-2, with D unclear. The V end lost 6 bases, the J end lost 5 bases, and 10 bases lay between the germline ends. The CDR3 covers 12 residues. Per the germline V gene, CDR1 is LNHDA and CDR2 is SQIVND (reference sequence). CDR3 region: CASSREVYGYTF. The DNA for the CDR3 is TGTGCCAGTAGCCGGGAGGTATATGGCTACACCTTC.

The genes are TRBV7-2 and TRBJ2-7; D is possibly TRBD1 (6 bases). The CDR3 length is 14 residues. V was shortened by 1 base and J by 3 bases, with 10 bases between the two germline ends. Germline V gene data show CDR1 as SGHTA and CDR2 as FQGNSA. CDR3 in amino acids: CASSLVVRGYEQYF. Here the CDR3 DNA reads TGTGCCAGCAGCTTAGTAGTCAGGGGCTACGAGCAGTACTTC.

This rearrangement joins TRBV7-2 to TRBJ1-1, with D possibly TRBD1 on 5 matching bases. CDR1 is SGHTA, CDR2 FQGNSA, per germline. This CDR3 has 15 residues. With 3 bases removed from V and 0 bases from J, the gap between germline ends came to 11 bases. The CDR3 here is CASSLTVLMNTEAFF. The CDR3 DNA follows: TGTGCCAGCAGCTTGACAGTCTTAATGAACACTGAAGCTTTCTTT.